Following are 26 T cell receptor beta chains from one sample sequenced in a study of cytomegalovirus exposure and HLA in healthy donors. The PCR contained 60 Vbeta and 13 Jbeta primers. Produced via immunoSEQ multiplex PCR; TCRdb's table is partial and in-frame only. The sample carries 150,000 to 200,000 clones, approximately 85% recorded once. Material: PBMCs. These receptor sequences come from a woman aged 50 to 65 in good health and CMV-seropositive.

The J gene is TRBJ2-2, the V gene TRBV19; D may be TRBD1 (5 bases). Germline CDR1 reads LNHDA; CDR2 reads SQIVND (reference sequence). The CDR3 contains 14 residues. V gave up 5 bases and J gave up 2 bases, with 9 bases separating them. CDR3 DNA sequence: TGTGCCAGTAGTCGACAGCTTAACACCGGGGAGCTGTTTTTT. Its translation: CASSRQLNTGELFF.

The rearrangement uses TRBV18 and TRBJ2-1; a possible D gene is TRBD1 (6 bases). Trimming took off 0 bases at V and 4 bases at J, with 10 bases between the two ends. Germline values: CDR1 KGHSH, CDR2 LQKENI. This CDR3 contains 15 residues. The CDR3 sequence is CASSPPFQGYNEQFF. CDR3 DNA: TGTGCCAGCTCACCACCGTTCCAGGGGTACAATGAGCAGTTCTTC.

Remarks on this clone: The same CDR3 also results from other DNA sequences found in this sample. The DNA for the CDR3 is TGTGCCAGCAGCCCAGGGATCGGATCCTACAATGAGCAGTTCTTC. It is translated as CASSPGIGSYNEQFF. The gene calls are TRBV7-6 and TRBJ2-1, with a tentative D call TRBD1 (5 bases). Looked up from germline, CDR1 is SGHVS and CDR2 is FNYEAQ. The CDR3 is 15 residues long. V gave up 5 bases and J gave up 1 base, with 12 bases separating them.

The genes are TRBV10-3 and TRBJ2-2; 8 nucleotides agree with TRBD2. This CDR3 is 14 amino acids long. The germline V gene has CDR1 ENHRY and CDR2 SYGVKD. V trimming: 4 bases; J trimming: 4 bases; junction bases outside the gene matches: 2. CDR3 region: CAISAGGSTGELFF. In DNA, the CDR3 is TGTGCCATCAGTGCGGGGGGGTCCACCGGGGAGCTGTTTTTT.

The chain carries TRBV9 and TRBJ2-2; D is perhaps TRBD1 (5 bases). V was clipped by 0 bases and J by 0 bases, with 9 bases between them. Germline values: CDR1 SGDLS, CDR2 YYNGEE. The CDR3 is made up of 16 amino acids. CDR3 in amino acids: CASSVGLRANTGELFF. In DNA form, the CDR3 reads TGTGCCAGCAGCGTAGGGCTCAGGGCGAACACCGGGGAGCTGTTTTTT.

The chain is built from TRBV7-2 and TRBJ1-5; D is perhaps TRBD1 (5 bases). Trimming took 0 bases from V and 5 from J, leaving 11 bases between them. This CDR3 is 15 amino acids long. CDR1 SGHTA and CDR2 FQGNSA come from the germline V gene. The CDR3 DNA is TGTGCCAGCAGCTTAGCGGGACTTGGGGATCAGCCCCAGCATTTT. It specifies CASSLAGLGDQPQHF.

The V and J genes are TRBV19 and TRBJ2-3; TRBD1 might be the D (5 bases). Trimming shortened V by 5 bases and J by 2 bases, and 14 bases separated the two germline ends. The germline gives CDR1 LNHDA, CDR2 SQIVND (reference sequence). The CDR3 loop spans 15 amino acids. The CDR3 DNA reads as TGTGCCAGTAGTCCGGCAGGGCCACCCACAGATACGCAGTATTTT. The encoded protein is CASSPAGPPTDTQYF.

This sequence joins TRBV7-2 and TRBJ2-5; perhaps TRBD2 as D (6 bases). The J call may be mistaken, given a closer DNA end match to TRBJ2-7. CDR3 length: 15 amino acids. Per germline, CDR1 SGHTA and CDR2 FQGNSA. The chain's CDR3 is CASSLAGGVSYEQYF. In DNA form, the CDR3 reads TGTGCCAGCAGCTTAGCCGGGGGAGTCAGCTACGAGCAGTACTTC.

The rearrangement links TRBV28 to TRBJ2-3; TRBD2 agrees at 10 bases. V dropped 1 base and J dropped 6; count of bases not matched to a gene: 4. The CDR3 extends over 15 amino acids. From germline, CDR1 is MDHEN and CDR2 SYDVKM. The CDR3 DNA is TGTGCCAGCAGTTTATTAGCGGGGGGCAAGGATACGCAGTATTTT. Residues: CASSLLAGGKDTQYF.

V gene TRBV6-1 combines with J gene TRBJ2-7; D uncertain. The V end lost 2 bases, the J end lost 4 bases, and 9 bases lay between the germline ends. The CDR3 length is 13 residues. CDR1 and CDR2 (germline): MNHNS, SASEGT. Here the CDR3 DNA reads TGTGCCAGCAGTGAACGCGGTAATTACGAGCAGTACTTC. Protein product: CASSERGNYEQYF.

The genes are TRBV21-1 and TRBJ1-1; the table's D call, TRBD1, has no DNA check behind it. TRBV21-1 is a known pseudogene. This CDR3 comprises 17 residues. The CDR3: CASSKELTDQQDTEAFF. The CDR3 DNA sequence: TGTGCCAGCAGCAAAGAATTGACTGATCAACAGGACACTGAAGCTTTCTTT.

This clone was observed a single time. This sequence joins TRBV6-5 and TRBJ1-5; 8 nucleotides line up with TRBD1. The CDR3 extends over 15 amino acids. V lost 5 bases, J lost 3 bases, and 6 bases stayed unmatched. Germline CDR1 and CDR2: MNHEY and SVGAGI. The CDR3 coding sequence is TGTGCCAGCAGTACACAGGGGGGGTACAATCAGCCCCAGCATTTT. Amino acid sequence: CASSTQGGYNQPQHF.

The chain combines TRBV10-3 with TRBJ1-2; D is unresolved. V was shortened by 5 bases and J by 2 bases, with 9 bases between the two germline ends. Germline V lookup: CDR1 ENHRY, CDR2 SYGVKD. This CDR3 contains 13 residues. CDR3 bases: TGTGCCATCAGTAGTGAGGGAAACTATGGCTACACCTTC. Amino acids: CAISSEGNYGYTF.

V is TRBV28 and J is TRBJ1-6, with 10 positions matching TRBD1. There are 14 residues in the CDR3. Germline lookup yields CDR1 MDHEN and CDR2 SYDVKM. With 9 bases clipped from V and 9 bases from J, the junction kept 8 bases outside the gene matches. Written as DNA, the CDR3 is TGTGCCAGTGCTACCGGGACAGGGGTTTCACCCCTCCACTTT. Its protein product is CASATGTGVSPLHF.

The gene calls are TRBV9 and TRBJ1-1, with D uncertain. The V and J ends lost 4 bases and 0 bases respectively, with 13 bases between them. There are 15 residues in the CDR3. Germline V gene data show CDR1 as SGDLS and CDR2 as YYNGEE. CDR3 sequence (DNA): TGTGCCAGCAGCCCCGACCTCACTATGAACACTGAAGCTTTCTTT. It is translated as CASSPDLTMNTEAFF.

With regard to this clone: The sample has other DNA sequences that encode this CDR3 too. V and J are TRBV18 and TRBJ1-3; D is uncertain. The CDR3 has 15 residues. Germline V gene lookup returns CDR1 KGHSH and CDR2 LQKENI. The V gene lost 1 base and the J gene lost 0 bases, with 7 bases spanning the gap. The CDR3, as DNA: TGTGCCAGCTCACCACTGGAGAGCTCTGGAAACACCATATATTTT. Residues: CASSPLESSGNTIYF. The full variable domain, its missing parts supplied by reference TRBV18 and TRBJ1-3, is NAGVMQNPRHLVRRRGQEARLRCSPMKGHSHVYWYRQLPEEGLKFMVYLQKENIIDESGMPKERFSAEFPKEGPSILRIQQVVRGDSAAYFCASSPLESSGNTIYFGEGSWLTVV.

The rearrangement uses TRBV29-1 and TRBJ2-5, with 10 bases identical to TRBD2. The germline V gene has CDR1 SQVTM and CDR2 ANQGSEA. The CDR3 consists of 14 residues. J gave up 4 bases and V 4 bases, and 6 bases lay outside the gene matches. The DNA for the CDR3 is TGCAGCGTTGTCGCTCTAGCGGGAGTAGAGACCCAGTACTTC. Its translation: CSVVALAGVETQYF.

The rearrangement links TRBV7-2 to TRBJ2-1, with D hard to call. V gave up 2 bases and J gave up 4 bases, with 9 bases separating them. From germline, CDR1 is SGHTA and CDR2 FQGNSA. The CDR3 loop spans 14 amino acids. The CDR3 sequence: CASSLRSPYNEQFF. Written as DNA, the CDR3 is TGTGCCAGCAGCTTACGGTCCCCATACAATGAGCAGTTCTTC.

The chain joins TRBV13 to TRBJ1-5, with D tentatively TRBD1 (5 bases). The germline gives CDR1 PRHDT, CDR2 FYEKMQ (reference sequence). V lost 5 bases to trimming and J lost 8 bases, with 13 bases between them. CDR3 length equals 13 residues. The CDR3 bases are TGTGCCAGCAGCATGGGACTTTTGGAGCCCCAGCATTTT. It encodes CASSMGLLEPQHF.

The CDR3 DNA reads TGTGCCAGCAGCCCCCGCACAGGCCTCACCGGGTACAATGAGCAGTTCTTC. Protein product: CASSPRTGLTGYNEQFF. This chain links TRBV7-6 with TRBJ2-1, with D possibly matching TRBD1 (5 bases). The V end was cut by 5 bases, the J end by 4 bases, with 21 bases between. The germline V gene encodes CDR1 SGHVS and CDR2 FNYEAQ. This CDR3 contains 17 residues.

The chain joins TRBV27 to TRBJ1-1; tentatively, D is TRBD1 (5 bases). The V gene's germline CDR1 is MNHEY and CDR2 SMNVEV (reference sequence). V gave up 6 bases and J gave up 1 base, with 9 bases separating them. The length of the CDR3 is 13 residues. In DNA, the CDR3 is TGTGCCAGCAGAACTACAGGGAACACTGAAGCTTTCTTT. Protein product: CASRTTGNTEAFF.

The chain uses TRBV10-1 and TRBJ2-7, with a weak D call TRBD1 (6 bases). The germline gives CDR1 WNHNN, CDR2 SYGVQD (reference sequence). The CDR3 spans 14 residues. Trimming shortened V by 6 bases and J by 6 bases, and 18 bases separated the two germline ends. The CDR3 DNA reads as TGCGCCAGCAGCCTACAGGGTCCTGGGGGCGAGCAGTACTTC. Its protein product is CASSLQGPGGEQYF.

The rearrangement links TRBV6-5 to TRBJ2-5; TRBD1 matches at 11 bases. With the DNA end fitting TRBJ2-7 better, the J assignment may be wrong. The CDR3 loop spans 15 amino acids. Germline V gene lookup returns CDR1 MNHEY and CDR2 SVGAGI. The CDR3 coding sequence is TGTGCCAGCAGTTCGGCCGGGACAGGGGGAGGCGAGCAGTACTTC. Its translation is CASSSAGTGGGEQYF.

This chain uses TRBV11-1 with TRBJ2-7, with a weak D call TRBD1 (6 bases). The V gene lost 5 bases and the J gene lost 2 bases, with 13 bases spanning the gap. Germline V gene data show CDR1 as SGHAT and CDR2 as FQDESV (reference sequence). This CDR3 region has 14 residues. The CDR3 nucleotides read TGTGCCAGCAGCCCAGAAGGACAGACCTACGAGCAGTACTTC. Its translation is CASSPEGQTYEQYF.

The chain employs TRBV18 and TRBJ2-1; 14 bases line up with TRBD2. Germline loops: CDR1 KGHSH, CDR2 LQKENI. V dropped 5 bases and J dropped 5; count of bases not matched to a gene: 2. The CDR3 runs 15 residues. CDR3 sequence (DNA): TGTGCCAGCTCATCGGGACTAGCGGGAGACAATGAGCAGTTCTTC. Translating gives CASSSGLAGDNEQFF.

This clone has more than one count but fewer than ten. CDR3 coding DNA: TGCGCCAGCAGCCTCCCGGGGGGGGAAGGCGAGCAGTACTTC. It is translated as CASSLPGGEGEQYF. The chain has TRBV10-2 and TRBJ2-7; 8 bases align to TRBD2. The CDR3 length is 14 residues. Germline V lookup: CDR1 WSHSY, CDR2 SAAADI. Losses at the gene ends were 6 bases for V and 6 bases for J; bases not matched to a gene: 10.